The source of this T cell receptor beta chain is a study of cytotoxic CD8 clonotypes in ibrutinib-treated CLL. Study-wide results and limits: Sampling time points were not equivalent between sustained-remission and progressing patients. Measured clonality at baseline was greater than in age-matched healthy donors and tracked with circulating CD8+ T-cell counts.

Measured with immunoSEQ multiplex PCR; TCRdb has only the in-frame clones, and not every one. Among fewer than 85,000 clones listed, around 75% were seen once. In germline, CDR1 is LGHNA, CDR2 YNFKEQ. V lost 0 bases and J lost 5; bases outside the gene matches: 2. This CDR3 has 15 residues. With regard to this clone: Its antigen is currently unknown.

The source material was PBMCs, sampled after 12 months of ibrutinib treatment. The TCR comes from a human donor with chronic lymphocytic leukemia. The V call is TRBV4-2, the J call TRBJ2-3; TRBD2 agrees at 10 bases. CDR3: CASSQDGTSVDTQYF. In DNA form, the CDR3 reads TGTGCCAGCAGCCAAGATGGGACTAGCGTAGATACGCAGTATTTT.